The source of this T cell receptor beta chain is a study of blood T cell repertoires in COVID-19. On the study more broadly: Material from acute and convalescent COVID-19 was sourced from the United States, Italy and Spain. Sources were T cells, B-cell-depleted T cells, or PBMCs; the material itself was cDNA or gDNA.

In this sample, this clone turned up once. Original data processing: Amplification of reference gene primers provided the estimated nucleated cell counts. Clones were sequenced by immunoSEQ multiplex PCR, and TCRdb holds only the in-frame ones, with some missing. V and J calls and clone size come straight from that table; D and trimming were deduced from the DNA. This table holds approximately 300,000 clones, roughly 80% found once. The CDR3 covers 15 residues. Trimming took 0 bases from V and 1 from J, leaving 12 bases between them. Germline V gene lookup returns CDR1 SQVTM and CDR2 ANQGSEA. Specimen: peripheral blood. The receptor comes from a woman in her fifties or sixties with active or convalescent COVID-19. The chain carries TRBV29-1 and TRBJ1-2, with D perhaps matching TRBD1 (6 bases). The CDR3 protein is CSVEEGGQLNYGYTF. CDR3 coding DNA: TGCAGCGTTGAAGAGGGTGGACAGCTTAACTATGGCTACACCTTC.